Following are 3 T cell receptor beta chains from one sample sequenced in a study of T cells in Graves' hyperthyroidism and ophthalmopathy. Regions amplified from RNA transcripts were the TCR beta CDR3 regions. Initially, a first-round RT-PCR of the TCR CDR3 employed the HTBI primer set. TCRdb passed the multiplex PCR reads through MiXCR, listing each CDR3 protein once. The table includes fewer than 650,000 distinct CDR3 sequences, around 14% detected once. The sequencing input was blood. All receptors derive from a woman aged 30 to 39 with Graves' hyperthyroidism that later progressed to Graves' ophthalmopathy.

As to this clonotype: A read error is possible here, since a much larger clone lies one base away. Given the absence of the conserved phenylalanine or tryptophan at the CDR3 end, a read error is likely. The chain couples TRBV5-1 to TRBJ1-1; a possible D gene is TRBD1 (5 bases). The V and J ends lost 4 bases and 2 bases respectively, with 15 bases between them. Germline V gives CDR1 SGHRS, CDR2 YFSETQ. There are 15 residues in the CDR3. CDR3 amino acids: CASSDGTEGNTEAFV. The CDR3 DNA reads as TGCGCCAGCAGCGACGGGACGGAGGGCAACACTGAAGCTTTCGTT.

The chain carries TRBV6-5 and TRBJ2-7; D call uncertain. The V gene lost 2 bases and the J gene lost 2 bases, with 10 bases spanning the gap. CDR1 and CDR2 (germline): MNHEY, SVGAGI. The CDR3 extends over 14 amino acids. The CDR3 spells CASSYLSKTYEQYF. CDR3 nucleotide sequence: TGTGCCAGCAGTTACCTCTCAAAAACCTACGAGCAGTACTTC.

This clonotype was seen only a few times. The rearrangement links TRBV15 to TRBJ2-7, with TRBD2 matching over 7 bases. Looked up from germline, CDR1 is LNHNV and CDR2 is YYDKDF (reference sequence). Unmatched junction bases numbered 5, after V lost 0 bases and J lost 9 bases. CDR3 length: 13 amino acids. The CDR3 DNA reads TGTGCCACCAGCAGAGATCGGGGGAGGGGGCAGTACTTC. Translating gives CATSRDRGRGQYF.